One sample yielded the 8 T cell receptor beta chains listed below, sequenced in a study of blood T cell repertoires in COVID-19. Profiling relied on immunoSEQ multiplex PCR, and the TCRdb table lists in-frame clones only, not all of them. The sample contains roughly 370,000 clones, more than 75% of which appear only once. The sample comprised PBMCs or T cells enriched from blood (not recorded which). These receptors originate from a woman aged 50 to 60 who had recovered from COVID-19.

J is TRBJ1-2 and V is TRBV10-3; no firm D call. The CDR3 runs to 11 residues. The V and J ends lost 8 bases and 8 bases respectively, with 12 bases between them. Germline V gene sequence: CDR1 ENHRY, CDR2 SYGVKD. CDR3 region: CAIRGLEGYTF. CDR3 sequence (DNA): TGTGCCATCCGGGGTCTTGAGGGCTACACCTTC.

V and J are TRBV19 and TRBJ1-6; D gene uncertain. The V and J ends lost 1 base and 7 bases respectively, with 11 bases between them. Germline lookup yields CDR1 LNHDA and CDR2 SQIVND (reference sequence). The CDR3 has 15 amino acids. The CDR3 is CASSIGERANSPLHF. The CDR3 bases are TGTGCCAGTAGTATAGGGGAGAGGGCGAATTCACCCCTCCACTTT.

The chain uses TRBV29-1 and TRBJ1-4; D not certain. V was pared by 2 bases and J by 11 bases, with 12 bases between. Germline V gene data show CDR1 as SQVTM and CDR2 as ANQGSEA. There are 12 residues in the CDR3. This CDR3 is CSVERGPGKLFF. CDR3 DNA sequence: TGCAGCGTTGAACGAGGGCCGGGGAAACTGTTTTTT.

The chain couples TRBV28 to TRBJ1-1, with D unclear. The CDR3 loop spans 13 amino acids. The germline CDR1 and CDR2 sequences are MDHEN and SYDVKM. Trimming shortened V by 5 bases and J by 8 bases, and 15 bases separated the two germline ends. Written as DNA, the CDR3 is TGTGCCAGCAGTCCATCTCCTCGGGAAGAAGCTTTCTTT. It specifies CASSPSPREEAFF.

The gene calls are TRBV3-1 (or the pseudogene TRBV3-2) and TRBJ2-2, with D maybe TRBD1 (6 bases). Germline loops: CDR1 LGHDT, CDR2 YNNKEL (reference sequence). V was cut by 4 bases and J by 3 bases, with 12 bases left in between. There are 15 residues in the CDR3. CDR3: CASSRQDGYTGELFF. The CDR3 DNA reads TGTGCCAGCAGCCGACAGGACGGCTACACCGGGGAGCTGTTTTTT.

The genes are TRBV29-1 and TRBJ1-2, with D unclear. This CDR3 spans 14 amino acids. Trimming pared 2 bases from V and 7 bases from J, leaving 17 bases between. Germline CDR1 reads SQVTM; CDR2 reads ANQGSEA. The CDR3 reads CSVELGAGLFGYTF. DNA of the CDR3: TGCAGCGTTGAATTGGGCGCAGGACTCTTTGGCTACACCTTC.

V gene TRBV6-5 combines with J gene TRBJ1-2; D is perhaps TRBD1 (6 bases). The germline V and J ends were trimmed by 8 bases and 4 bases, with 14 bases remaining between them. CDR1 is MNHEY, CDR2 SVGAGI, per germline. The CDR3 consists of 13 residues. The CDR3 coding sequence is TGTGCCAGCGCTGCGAGGGGGACCTATGGCTACACCTTC. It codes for CASAARGTYGYTF.

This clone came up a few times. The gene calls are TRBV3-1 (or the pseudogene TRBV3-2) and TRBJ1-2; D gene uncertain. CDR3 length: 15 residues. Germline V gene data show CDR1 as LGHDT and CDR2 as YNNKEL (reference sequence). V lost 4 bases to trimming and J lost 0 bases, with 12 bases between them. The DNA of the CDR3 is TGTGCCAGCAGCCCACGAAGCATGTCTAACTATGGCTACACCTTC. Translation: CASSPRSMSNYGYTF.